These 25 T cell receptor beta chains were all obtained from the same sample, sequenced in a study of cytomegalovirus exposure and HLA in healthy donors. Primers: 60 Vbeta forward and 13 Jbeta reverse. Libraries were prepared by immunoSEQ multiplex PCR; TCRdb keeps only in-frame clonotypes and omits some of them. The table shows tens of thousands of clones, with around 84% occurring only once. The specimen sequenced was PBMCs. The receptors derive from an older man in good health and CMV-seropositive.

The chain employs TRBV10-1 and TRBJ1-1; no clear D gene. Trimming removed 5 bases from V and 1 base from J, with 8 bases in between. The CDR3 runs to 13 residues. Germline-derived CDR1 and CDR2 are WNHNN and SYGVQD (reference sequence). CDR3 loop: CASSLAGNTEAFF. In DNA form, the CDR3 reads TGCGCCAGCAGTTTAGCCGGGAACACTGAAGCTTTCTTT.

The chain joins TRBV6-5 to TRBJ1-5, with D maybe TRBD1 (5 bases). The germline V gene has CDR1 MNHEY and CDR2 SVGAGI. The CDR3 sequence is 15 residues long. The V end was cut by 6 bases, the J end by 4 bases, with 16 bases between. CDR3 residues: CASSPAQGSNQPQHF. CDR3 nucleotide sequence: TGTGCCAGCAGCCCAGCCCAGGGTTCGAATCAGCCCCAGCATTTT.

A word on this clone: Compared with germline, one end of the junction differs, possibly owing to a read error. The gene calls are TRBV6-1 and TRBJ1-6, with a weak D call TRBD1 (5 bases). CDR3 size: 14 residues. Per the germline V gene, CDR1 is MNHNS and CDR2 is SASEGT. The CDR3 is CASSAWDYNSPLHF. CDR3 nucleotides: TGTGCCAGCAGTGCATGGGACTATAATTCTCCCCTCCACTTT.

This chain's CDR3 is CASSPGPGERNTGELFF. DNA of the CDR3: TGTGCCAGCAGCCCGGGTCCTGGCGAGAGAAACACCGGGGAGCTGTTTTTT. This chain uses TRBV5-4 with TRBJ2-2, with D unresolved. Germline CDR1 is SGHNT and CDR2 is YYREEE (reference sequence). The CDR3 loop spans 17 amino acids. Trimming removed 4 bases from V and 2 bases from J, with 18 bases in between.

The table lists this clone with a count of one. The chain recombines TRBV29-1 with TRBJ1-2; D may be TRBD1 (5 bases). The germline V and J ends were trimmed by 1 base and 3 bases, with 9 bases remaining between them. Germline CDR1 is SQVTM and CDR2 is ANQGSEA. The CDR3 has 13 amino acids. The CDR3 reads CSVEVGDDYGYTF. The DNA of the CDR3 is TGCAGCGTTGAAGTAGGGGATGACTATGGCTACACCTTC.

CDR3 sequence (DNA): TGTGCCAGCAGTTACCAGGGACAGGGGGCTGGCTATGGCTACACCTTC. It translates to CASSYQGQGAGYGYTF. The chain couples TRBV6-5 to TRBJ1-2, with 12 bases aligning to TRBD1. This CDR3 contains 16 residues. J was trimmed by 4 bases and V by 2 bases; bases with no gene match: 5. CDR1 and CDR2 (germline): MNHEY, SVGAGI.

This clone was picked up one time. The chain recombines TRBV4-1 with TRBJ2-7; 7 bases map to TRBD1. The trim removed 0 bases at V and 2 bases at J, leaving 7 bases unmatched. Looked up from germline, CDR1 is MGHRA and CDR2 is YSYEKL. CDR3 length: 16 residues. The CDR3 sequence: CASSQDSARGTYEQYF. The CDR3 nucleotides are TGCGCCAGCAGCCAAGATTCGGCCAGGGGGACCTACGAGCAGTACTTC.

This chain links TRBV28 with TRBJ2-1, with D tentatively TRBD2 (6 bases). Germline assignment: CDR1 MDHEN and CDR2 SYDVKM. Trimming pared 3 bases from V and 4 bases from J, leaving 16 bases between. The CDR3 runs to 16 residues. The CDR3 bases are TGTGCCAGCAGTTTCCAGGGAGGACATTCTTACAATGAGCAGTTCTTC. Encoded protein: CASSFQGGHSYNEQFF.

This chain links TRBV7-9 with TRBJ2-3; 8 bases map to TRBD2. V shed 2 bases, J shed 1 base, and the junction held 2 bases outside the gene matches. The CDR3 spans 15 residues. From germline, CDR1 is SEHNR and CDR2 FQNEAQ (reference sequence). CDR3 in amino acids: CASSLTGLGTDTQYF. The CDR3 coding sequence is TGTGCCAGCAGCTTAACGGGACTAGGCACAGATACGCAGTATTTT.

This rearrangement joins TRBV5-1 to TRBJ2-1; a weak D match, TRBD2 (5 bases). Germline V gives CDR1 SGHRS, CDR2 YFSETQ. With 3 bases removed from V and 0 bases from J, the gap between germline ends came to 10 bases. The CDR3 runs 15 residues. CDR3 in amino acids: CASSSDYPSYNEQFF. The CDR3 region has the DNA TGCGCCAGCAGCTCTGACTACCCCTCCTACAATGAGCAGTTCTTC.

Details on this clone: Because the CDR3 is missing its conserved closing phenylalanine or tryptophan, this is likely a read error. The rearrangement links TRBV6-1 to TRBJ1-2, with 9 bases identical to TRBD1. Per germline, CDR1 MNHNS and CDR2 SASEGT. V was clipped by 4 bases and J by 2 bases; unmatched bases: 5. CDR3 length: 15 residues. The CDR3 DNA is TGTGCCAGCAGTGTTCTTGGGACAGGGAACTATGGCTACACCGTC. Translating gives CASSVLGTGNYGYTV.

The CDR3, as DNA: TGTGCCAGCAGTCCCCGGAGAGCGGCTGAAAAACTGTTTTTT. Its translation is CASSPRRAAEKLFF. V and J are TRBV6-5 and TRBJ1-4; D uncertain. The CDR3 runs 14 residues. The V end was cut by 5 bases, the J end by 7 bases, with 14 bases between. Germline V gene lookup returns CDR1 MNHEY and CDR2 SVGAGI.

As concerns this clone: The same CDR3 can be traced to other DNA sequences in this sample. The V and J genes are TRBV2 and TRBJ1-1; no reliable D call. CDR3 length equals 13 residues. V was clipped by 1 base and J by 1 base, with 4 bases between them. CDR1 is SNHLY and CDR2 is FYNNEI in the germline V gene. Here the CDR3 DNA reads TGTGCCAGCAGTGAAGACAGGAACACTGAAGCTTTCTTT. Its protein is CASSEDRNTEAFF.

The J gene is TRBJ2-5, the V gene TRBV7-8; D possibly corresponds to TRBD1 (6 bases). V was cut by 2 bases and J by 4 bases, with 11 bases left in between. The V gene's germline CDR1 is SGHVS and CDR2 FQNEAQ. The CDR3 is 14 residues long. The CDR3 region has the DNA TGTGCCAGCAGCTTATCGGCAGGGGCAGAGACCCAGTACTTC. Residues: CASSLSAGAETQYF.

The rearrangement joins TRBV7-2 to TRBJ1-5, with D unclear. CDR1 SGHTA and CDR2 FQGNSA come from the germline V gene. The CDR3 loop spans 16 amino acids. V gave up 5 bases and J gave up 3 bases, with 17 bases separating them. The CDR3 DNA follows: TGTGCCAGCAGCCCAGACTTCGAGGGCACCAATCAGCCCCAGCATTTT. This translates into CASSPDFEGTNQPQHF.

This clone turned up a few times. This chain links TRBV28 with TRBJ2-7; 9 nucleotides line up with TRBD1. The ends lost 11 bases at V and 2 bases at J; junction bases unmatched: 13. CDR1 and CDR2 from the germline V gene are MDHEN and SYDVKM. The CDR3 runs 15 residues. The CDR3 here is CASQPTGQGTYEQYF. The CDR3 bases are TGTGCCTCACAACCGACGGGACAGGGTACCTACGAGCAGTACTTC.

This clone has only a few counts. The CDR3 DNA reads TGCAGCGTTCCGGGACAGGGGGGAAATGAGCAGTTCTTC. Translated: CSVPGQGGNEQFF. The V and J genes are TRBV29-1 and TRBJ2-1; 11 bases are shared with TRBD1. The CDR3 totals 13 residues. Germline V gene lookup returns CDR1 SQVTM and CDR2 ANQGSEA. With 5 bases clipped from V and 7 bases from J, the junction kept 4 bases outside the gene matches.

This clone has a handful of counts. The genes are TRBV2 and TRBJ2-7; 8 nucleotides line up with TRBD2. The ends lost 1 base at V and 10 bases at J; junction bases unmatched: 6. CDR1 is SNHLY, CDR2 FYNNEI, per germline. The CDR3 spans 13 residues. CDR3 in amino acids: CASSEELAGSQYF. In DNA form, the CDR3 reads TGTGCCAGCAGTGAAGAGCTAGCGGGTAGTCAGTACTTC.

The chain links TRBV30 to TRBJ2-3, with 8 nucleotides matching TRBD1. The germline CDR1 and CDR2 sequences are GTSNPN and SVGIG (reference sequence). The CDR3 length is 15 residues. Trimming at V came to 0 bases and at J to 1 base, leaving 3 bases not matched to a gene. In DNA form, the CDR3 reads TGTGCCTGGAGTGTAGGACAGGGCGGCACAGATACGCAGTATTTT. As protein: CAWSVGQGGTDTQYF.

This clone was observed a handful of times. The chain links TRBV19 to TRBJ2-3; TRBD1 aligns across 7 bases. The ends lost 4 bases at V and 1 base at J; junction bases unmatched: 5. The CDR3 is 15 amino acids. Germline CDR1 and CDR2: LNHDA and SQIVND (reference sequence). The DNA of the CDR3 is TGTGCCAGTAGTACCCGACAGGGAGGCACAGATACGCAGTATTTT. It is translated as CASSTRQGGTDTQYF.

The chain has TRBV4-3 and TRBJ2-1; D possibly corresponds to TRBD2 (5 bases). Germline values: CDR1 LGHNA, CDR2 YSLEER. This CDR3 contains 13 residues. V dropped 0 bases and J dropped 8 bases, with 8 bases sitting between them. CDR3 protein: CASSQERGDEQFF. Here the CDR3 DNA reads TGCGCCAGCAGCCAAGAACGGGGAGATGAGCAGTTCTTC.

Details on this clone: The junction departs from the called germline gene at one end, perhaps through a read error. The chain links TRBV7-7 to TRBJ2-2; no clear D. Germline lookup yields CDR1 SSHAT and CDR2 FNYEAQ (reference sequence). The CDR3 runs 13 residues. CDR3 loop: CASSLSPSGELFF. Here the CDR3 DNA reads TGTGCTAGCAGCTTATCCCCCTCCGGGGAGCTGTTTTTT.

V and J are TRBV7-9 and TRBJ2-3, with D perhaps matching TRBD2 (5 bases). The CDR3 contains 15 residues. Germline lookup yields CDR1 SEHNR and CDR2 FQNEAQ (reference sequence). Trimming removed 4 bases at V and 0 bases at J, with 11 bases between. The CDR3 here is CASSSPGVSTDTQYF. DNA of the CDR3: TGTGCCAGCAGCTCCCCCGGGGTGAGCACAGATACGCAGTATTTT.

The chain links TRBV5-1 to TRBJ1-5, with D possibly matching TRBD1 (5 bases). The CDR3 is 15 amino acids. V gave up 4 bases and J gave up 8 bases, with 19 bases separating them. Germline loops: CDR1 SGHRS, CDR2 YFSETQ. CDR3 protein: CASSQAGGVPEPQHF. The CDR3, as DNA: TGCGCCAGCAGCCAGGCCGGGGGGGTCCCGGAGCCCCAGCATTTT.

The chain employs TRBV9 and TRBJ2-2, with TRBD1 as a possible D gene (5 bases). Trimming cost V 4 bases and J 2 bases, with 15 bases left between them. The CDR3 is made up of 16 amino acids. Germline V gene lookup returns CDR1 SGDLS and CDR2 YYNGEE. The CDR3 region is CASSTRQSINTGELFF. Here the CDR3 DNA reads TGTGCCAGCAGCACGAGACAGAGTATCAACACCGGGGAGCTGTTTTTT.